This TCR beta chain was retrieved from a study of regulatory dendritic cells for organ transplantation. Overall study: LPS was added to dendritic cell cultures on day 6. General study results and limits: Memory T cells were less diverse than naive, with memory CD8+ most oligoclonal.

This CDR3 is 11 amino acids long. The V and J ends lost 7 bases and 5 bases respectively, with 9 bases between them. CDR1 is SGDLS, CDR2 YYNGEE, per germline. Notes on this clone: Its cognate antigen is unknown.

Profiling relied on immunoSEQ multiplex PCR, and the TCRdb table lists in-frame clones only, not all of them. The data hold more than 9,500 clones, with roughly 90% observed a single time. Sorted subsets were CFSE-labeled and cultured about 5 days with allogeneic dendritic cells. The source is a human donor in good health. What was sequenced was naive CD8+ T cells from blood cultured with regulatory dendritic cells. Specified subset: CD45RA+ naive T cells. The chain has TRBV9 and TRBJ1-1; D gene unclear. The chain's CDR3 is CASGDVTEAFF. CDR3 bases: TGTGCCAGCGGCGATGTAACTGAAGCTTTCTTT. The variable domain in full, completed from reference TRBV9 and TRBJ1-1, reads DSGVTQTPKHLITATGQRVTLRCSPRSGDLSVYWYQQSLDQGLQFLIQYYNGEERAKGNILERFSAQQFPDLHSELNLSSLELGDSALYFCASGDVTEAFFGQGTRLTVV.